Listed here are 28 T cell receptor beta chains from one sample, sequenced in a study of T-cell memory formation after mild COVID-19. TCRdb re-analysed the 5' RACE reads in MiXCR, keeping a single row per CDR3 protein. Here the sample spans 250,000 to 300,000 distinct CDR3 sequences, around 16% being singletons. Sequencing was performed on PBMCs or a T cell subset sorted from them (not recorded which). Source of these receptors: a man aged 18 to 35 who had mild COVID-19 (a few samples of this study predate the infection). Cell type and time point are not known.

There are a few counts of this clonotype. This rearrangement joins TRBV21-1 to TRBJ2-3. TRBV21-1 is classified as a pseudogene. This CDR3 spans 15 amino acids. CDR3: CASSKGPATWDTQYF. CDR3 coding DNA: TGTGCCAGCAGCAAAGGACCGGCAACTTGGGATACGCAGTATTTT.

The rearrangement joins TRBV9 to TRBJ2-3; 7 bases agree with TRBD2. The ends lost 0 bases at V and 2 bases at J; junction bases unmatched: 15. The CDR3 covers 19 residues. The germline gives CDR1 SGDLS, CDR2 YYNGEE. CDR3: CASSVGGSWGTTLTDTQYF. The CDR3 DNA follows: TGTGCCAGCAGCGTAGGAGGGAGTTGGGGGACTACTCTCACAGATACGCAGTATTTT.

The J gene is TRBJ1-5, the V gene TRBV7-6, with D unclear. The CDR3 is 16 residues long. V gave up 9 bases and J gave up 3 bases, with 21 bases separating them. Germline CDR1 is SGHVS and CDR2 is FNYEAQ. The CDR3 here is CASLLGRGVLNQPQHF. The CDR3, as DNA: TGTGCCAGTCTATTAGGCCGGGGAGTGCTCAATCAGCCCCAGCATTTT.

This clonotype was counted only a few times. This chain joins TRBV4-3 and TRBJ1-2; no reliable D call. Germline CDR1 is LGHNA and CDR2 is YSLEER. The V end lost 1 base, the J end lost 4 bases, and 7 bases lay between the germline ends. CDR3 length equals 13 residues. CDR3: CASSQGRSYGYTF. The CDR3 nucleotides are TGCGCCAGCAGCCAAGGAAGAAGCTATGGCTACACCTTC.

This clonotype has only a few counts. V gene TRBV29-1 combines with J gene TRBJ1-2, with no clear D. CDR3 length equals 13 residues. Trimming left V 0 bases short and J 4 bases short, with 9 bases between. Germline lookup yields CDR1 SQVTM and CDR2 ANQGSEA. CDR3 sequence reads: CSVEENGAYGYTF. In DNA, the CDR3 is TGCAGCGTTGAAGAGAACGGAGCCTATGGCTACACCTTC.

This clonotype came up a few times. This chain uses TRBV19 with TRBJ1-1; 7 nucleotides match TRBD1. The ends lost 3 bases at V and 5 bases at J; junction bases unmatched: 6. This CDR3 spans 14 amino acids. The germline V gene encodes CDR1 LNHDA and CDR2 SQIVND (reference sequence). Here the CDR3 DNA reads TGTGCCAGTAGTATGGGACAGTTCAGGACTGAAGCTTTCTTT. It encodes CASSMGQFRTEAFF.

This clonotype was recorded a few times. DNA of the CDR3: TGTGCCAGCAGCTCCAGGGAGATTGGCACAGATACGCAGTATTTT. Protein: CASSSREIGTDTQYF. V gene TRBV5-6 combines with J gene TRBJ2-3; D is perhaps TRBD1 or TRBD2 (5 bases each). CDR3 length: 15 amino acids. The germline V and J ends were trimmed by 3 bases and 1 base, with 12 bases remaining between them. Per germline, CDR1 SGHDT and CDR2 YYEEEE.

This clonotype was counted only a few times. The chain recombines TRBV15 with TRBJ2-3, with D unresolved. The germline CDR1 and CDR2 sequences are LNHNV and YYDKDF (reference sequence). V shed 1 base and J shed 4 bases, with 12 bases lying between them. There are 15 residues in the CDR3. Here the CDR3 reads CATSRVGSLSDTQYF. DNA for the CDR3: TGTGCCACCAGCAGAGTGGGGTCCCTTTCAGATACGCAGTATTTT.

Only a few counts were recorded for this clonotype. As DNA, the CDR3 is TGTGCCAGCAGTTACGGGGCGGGGGGGGCAGATACGCAGTATTTT. This codes for CASSYGAGGADTQYF. The chain uses TRBV6-5 and TRBJ2-3; 9 bases are shared with TRBD2. This CDR3 region has 15 residues. The V and J ends lost 2 bases and 4 bases, in that order; junction bases with no gene match: 4. Germline CDR1 is MNHEY and CDR2 is SVGAGI.

The chain uses TRBV5-6 and TRBJ2-7, with a tentative D call TRBD2 (6 bases). Per germline, CDR1 SGHDT and CDR2 YYEEEE. This CDR3 is 15 amino acids long. The V gene lost 4 bases and the J gene lost 0 bases, with 14 bases spanning the gap. CDR3 sequence: CASSIGLLFSYEQYV. The CDR3 DNA is TGTGCCAGCAGCATAGGACTATTATTCTCCTACGAGCAGTACGTC.

This chain links TRBV12-3 or TRBV12-4 with TRBJ2-3; 7 bases are a match to TRBD1. This CDR3 comprises 13 residues. The V gene end was trimmed by 6 bases and the J gene end by 6 bases; junction bases not matched to a gene: 6. CDR3 residues: CASRPQGEDTQYF. As DNA, the CDR3 is TGTGCCAGCAGACCTCAGGGGGAGGATACGCAGTATTTT.

The gene calls are TRBV5-6 and TRBJ2-5; 7 nucleotides agree with TRBD2. CDR3 size: 15 residues. Germline V CDR1 and CDR2: SGHDT, YYEEEE. V was pared by 3 bases and J by 4 bases, with 9 bases of the junction left unmatched. The CDR3 loop reads CASSSLGTTRETQYF. The CDR3 bases are TGTGCCAGCAGCTCATTAGGGACTACCAGAGAGACCCAGTACTTC. Complete variable domain (other parts from reference TRBV5-6 and TRBJ2-5): DAGVTQSPTHLIKTRGQQVTLRCSPKSGHDTVSWYQQALGQGPQFIFQYYEEEERQRGNFPDRFSGHQFPNYSSELNVNALLLGDSALYLCASSSLGTTRETQYFGPGTRLLVL.

The table lists this clonotype with a few counts. V and J are TRBV5-1 and TRBJ1-6, with unresolved D. Per germline, CDR1 SGHRS and CDR2 YFSETQ. V was pared by 4 bases and J by 0 bases, with 8 bases between. The CDR3 contains 15 residues. The CDR3 coding sequence is TGCGCCAGCAGCCCACAGAGCTCCTATAATTCACCCCTCCACTTT. It translates to CASSPQSSYNSPLHF.

This clonotype has a handful of counts. This chain connects TRBV6-2 or TRBV6-3 to TRBJ2-5; maybe TRBD2 (7 bases). The CDR3 is 15 residues long. Trimming took 7 bases from V and 5 from J, leaving 20 bases between them. From germline, CDR1 is MNHEY and CDR2 SVGEGT. CDR3 residues: CASTSDRWGGETQYF. The CDR3 region has the DNA TGTGCCAGCACCTCAGACCGTTGGGGGGGCGAGACCCAGTACTTC.

This CDR3 is CASRGSGSYNEQFF. CDR3 bases: TGTGCCAGCAGGGGTTCGGGCTCCTACAATGAGCAGTTCTTC. The V and J genes are TRBV7-9 and TRBJ2-1; D is unclear. From germline, CDR1 is SEHNR and CDR2 FQNEAQ (reference sequence). Trimming left V 6 bases short and J 0 bases short, with 9 bases between. CDR3 size: 14 residues.

This clonotype occurred a few times. The V call is TRBV29-1, the J call TRBJ1-5; 7 bases are a match to TRBD1. V lost 5 bases to trimming and J lost 5 bases; unmatched junction nucleotides: 6. Germline CDR1 and CDR2: SQVTM and ANQGSEA. The CDR3 contains 13 residues. The CDR3 bases are TGCAGCGTTCAAGGGGGCATAGATCAGCCCCAGCATTTT. This sequence encodes CSVQGGIDQPQHF. Filled out from reference TRBV29-1 and TRBJ1-5, the complete variable domain reads SAVISQKPSRDICQRGTSLTIQCQVDSQVTMMFWYRQQPGQSLTLIATANQGSEATYESGFVIDKFPISRPNLTFSTLTVSNMSPEDSSIYLCSVQGGIDQPQHFGDGTRLSIL.

The CDR3, as DNA: TGTGCCAGCAGCGCAGAGAACCAAGAGACCCAGTACTTC. It translates to CASSAENQETQYF. V is TRBV9 and J is TRBJ2-5; no definite D call. V was cut by 3 bases and J by 0 bases, with 6 bases left in between. In germline, CDR1 is SGDLS, CDR2 YYNGEE. The CDR3 runs 13 residues. The variable domain in full, with the rest retrieved from reference TRBV9 and TRBJ2-5, is DSGVTQTPKHLITATGQRVTLRCSPRSGDLSVYWYQQSLDQGLQFLIQYYNGEERAKGNILERFSAQQFPDLHSELNLSSLELGDSALYFCASSAENQETQYFGPGTRLLVL.

The rearrangement links TRBV12-3 or TRBV12-4 to TRBJ1-5; a possible D gene is TRBD1 (5 bases). CDR3 length: 16 amino acids. Trimming took off 0 bases at V and 1 base at J, with 10 bases between the two ends. CDR3 nucleotides: TGTGCCAGCAGTTTAGCTGGGGGTCGGAGCAATCAGCCCCAGCATTTT. Amino acids: CASSLAGGRSNQPQHF.

In this sample, this clonotype turned up a few times. V and J are TRBV6-2 or TRBV6-3 and TRBJ1-5, with D tentatively TRBD1 (6 bases). V gave up 2 bases and J gave up 7 bases, with 12 bases separating them. Germline assignment: CDR1 MNHEY and CDR2 SVGEGT. The CDR3 totals 14 residues. CDR3 coding DNA: TGTGCCAGCAGTTACGTGGGGGGCCAACAGCCCCAGCATTTT. The encoded protein is CASSYVGGQQPQHF.

This clonotype was seen only a few times. The chain carries TRBV9 and TRBJ2-3; 8 bases are a match to TRBD2. The trim removed 0 bases at V and 0 bases at J, leaving 3 bases unmatched. Germline loops: CDR1 SGDLS, CDR2 YYNGEE. The CDR3 runs to 16 residues. The CDR3 loop reads CASSVDAGGSTDTQYF. CDR3 DNA: TGTGCCAGCAGCGTAGATGCGGGGGGTAGCACAGATACGCAGTATTTT.

The chain couples TRBV6-1 to TRBJ1-5; TRBD1 matches at 7 bases. V shed 2 bases and J 4 bases; nucleotides not matched to a gene: 2. This CDR3 spans 14 amino acids. The germline V gene has CDR1 MNHNS and CDR2 SASEGT. As DNA, the CDR3 is TGTGCCAGCAGTGAATCAGGGGGGAATCAGCCCCAGCATTTT. It translates to CASSESGGNQPQHF.

This clonotype was seen ten or more times. This chain's CDR3 is CASSQQGGNTEAFF. CDR3 bases: TGTGCCAGCAGCCAACAGGGGGGGAACACTGAAGCTTTCTTT. The chain uses TRBV7-2 and TRBJ1-1; 8 bases are a match to TRBD1. Germline values: CDR1 SGHTA, CDR2 FQGNSA. The length of the CDR3 is 14 residues. Trimming took 5 bases from V and 1 from J; bases not matched to a gene: 3.

The chain uses TRBV5-1 and TRBJ1-1; D is undetermined. The germline V and J ends were trimmed by 2 bases and 4 bases, with 9 bases remaining between them. This CDR3 is built from 13 residues. Germline V gives CDR1 SGHRS, CDR2 YFSETQ. CDR3 in DNA: TGCGCCAGCAGCTTTGAGGCAGGCACTGAAGCTTTCTTT. This codes for CASSFEAGTEAFF.

This chain links TRBV6-2 or TRBV6-3 with TRBJ2-2, with D perhaps matching TRBD1 (5 bases). There are 16 residues in the CDR3. Trimming took off 0 bases at V and 4 bases at J, with 12 bases between the two ends. Germline V CDR1 and CDR2: MNHEY, SVGEGT. The CDR3 nucleotides read TGTGCCAGCAGTTACTCGAGCAGGGCCTTCACCGGGGAGCTGTTTTTT. Its translation is CASSYSSRAFTGELFF.

V and J are TRBV12-3 or TRBV12-4 and TRBJ1-2; maybe TRBD1 (6 bases). This CDR3 comprises 14 residues. V was pared by 4 bases and J by 5 bases, with 14 bases between. CDR3 nucleotide sequence: TGTGCCAGCAGTTCTCGGGGGCTCGGGTATGGCTACACCTTC. Encoded protein: CASSSRGLGYGYTF.

The chain has TRBV6-5 and TRBJ1-2, with D possibly TRBD1 on 5 matching bases. The CDR3 runs to 12 residues. Trimming stripped 7 bases from V and 6 bases from J, with 12 bases between. Germline V gene data show CDR1 as MNHEY and CDR2 as SVGAGI. CDR3 in amino acids: CASKTGHDGYTF. The CDR3 coding sequence is TGTGCCAGCAAAACAGGACATGATGGCTACACCTTC.

V gene TRBV3-1 combines with J gene TRBJ2-2, with TRBD2 matching 7 bases. The V and J ends lost 3 bases and 0 bases, in that order; junction bases with no gene match: 4. Germline-derived CDR1 and CDR2 are LGHDT and YNNKEL (reference sequence). The CDR3 totals 16 residues. DNA of the CDR3: TGTGCCAGCAGCCATGCCAGCGGGGCGAACACCGGGGAGCTGTTTTTT. This codes for CASSHASGANTGELFF.

This clonotype was detected only a few times. The chain has TRBV7-3 and TRBJ2-1; D is perhaps TRBD2 (5 bases). Trimming stripped 5 bases from V and 8 bases from J, with 13 bases between. CDR3 size: 13 residues. CDR1 and CDR2 from the germline V gene are SGHTA and FQGTGA. The CDR3, as DNA: TGTGCCAGCAGCCCGAGCCCGGAGGATGAGCAGTTCTTC. Encoded protein: CASSPSPEDEQFF.